These 26 T cell receptor beta chains came from one sample sequenced in a study of CD4+ T cells in melanoma. Libraries were prepared by immunoSEQ multiplex PCR; TCRdb keeps only in-frame clonotypes and omits some of them. The table has approximately 9,700 clones, over 65% seen once; the top ten hold more than 20%. The sequenced material came from cells from a culture (not recorded whether cultured in vitro). The receptors come from a human donor with melanoma.

This chain uses TRBV5-4 with TRBJ1-1, with TRBD1 identical over 9 bases. CDR1 is SGHNT and CDR2 is YYREEE in the germline V gene (reference sequence). The CDR3 is made up of 14 amino acids. J lost 6 bases, V lost 3 bases, and 6 bases had no gene match. CDR3 coding DNA: TGTGCCAGCAGCTCGGGACAGGGAATTGCTGAAGCTTTCTTT. This gives the protein CASSSGQGIAEAFF.

The genes are TRBV4-1 and TRBJ1-2; D unresolved. Trimming removed 0 bases from V and 5 bases from J, with 16 bases in between. This CDR3 is 16 amino acids long. The germline V gene encodes CDR1 MGHRA and CDR2 YSYEKL. CDR3: CASSQEPLLDNYGYTF. The DNA of the CDR3 is TGCGCCAGCAGCCAAGAACCGCTCCTAGATAATTATGGCTACACCTTC.

The chain is built from TRBV2 and TRBJ2-4; 13 bases agree with TRBD2. In germline, CDR1 is SNHLY, CDR2 FYNNEI. V lost 6 bases, J lost 0 bases, and 8 bases stayed unmatched. This CDR3 has 18 residues. The CDR3 DNA is TGTGCCAGCAGCCCGGGACTAGCGGGAATACTAGCCAAAAACATTCAGTACTTC. Residues: CASSPGLAGILAKNIQYF.

This rearrangement joins TRBV5-1 to TRBJ1-1, with TRBD1 identical over 7 bases. Germline V gives CDR1 SGHRS, CDR2 YFSETQ. The CDR3 is made up of 15 amino acids. Trimming cost V 0 bases and J 5 bases; bases outside gene matches: 7. For the CDR3, the DNA is TGCGCCAGCAGCTTGGCCACAGGGGTCGGGACTGAAGCTTTCTTT. It yields the protein CASSLATGVGTEAFF.

J is TRBJ2-7 and V is TRBV19; 7 bases agree with TRBD1. The ends lost 6 bases at V and 6 bases at J; junction bases unmatched: 11. The CDR3 totals 14 residues. Germline V CDR1 and CDR2: LNHDA, SQIVND (reference sequence). As DNA, the CDR3 is TGTGCCAGTAGGCCATCACAGACAGGGCTCGAGCAGTACTTC. It translates to CASRPSQTGLEQYF.

The chain is built from TRBV10-3 and TRBJ2-7; TRBD1 matches 10 bases. J was trimmed by 3 bases and V by 8 bases; bases with no gene match: 4. This CDR3 has 13 residues. CDR1 is ENHRY and CDR2 is SYGVKD in the germline V gene. The CDR3 reads CAILDRGHYEQYF. CDR3 in DNA: TGTGCCATCTTAGACAGGGGGCACTACGAGCAGTACTTC.

The chain carries TRBV5-6 and TRBJ2-7; 10 nucleotides agree with TRBD1. Germline-derived CDR1 and CDR2 are SGHDT and YYEEEE. The CDR3 covers 15 residues. V was pared by 4 bases and J by 5 bases, with 9 bases of the junction left unmatched. CDR3 in DNA: TGTGCCAGCAGCAGCCGGGACAGGGGTTTCCACGAGCAGTACTTC. Translated: CASSSRDRGFHEQYF.

This clone was observed a few times. The chain links TRBV7-9 to TRBJ1-5, with D tentatively TRBD1 (5 bases). Germline loops: CDR1 SEHNR, CDR2 FQNEAQ (reference sequence). CDR3 size: 13 residues. Between the trimmed V and J ends, which lost 3 bases and 5 bases, there was a span of 8 bases. The DNA of the CDR3 is TGTGCCAGCAGCTTGCAAGGGGATCAGCCCCAGCATTTT. Amino acids: CASSLQGDQPQHF.

CDR3 residues: CASSSNGRGYEQFF. CDR3 nucleotides: TGTGCCAGCAGCTCCAACGGCAGGGGCTATGAGCAGTTCTTC. V is TRBV7-9 and J is TRBJ2-1; D perhaps matches TRBD1 (6 bases). Germline CDR1 is SEHNR and CDR2 is FQNEAQ (reference sequence). This CDR3 has 14 amino acids. Trimming took 4 bases from V and 8 from J, leaving 15 bases between them.

This clone is categorized as medium-sized. This sequence joins TRBV19 and TRBJ2-3, with a tentative D call TRBD2 (6 bases). This CDR3 is 18 amino acids long. Trimming removed 1 base at V and 2 bases at J, with 19 bases between. Germline V CDR1 and CDR2: LNHDA, SQIVND (reference sequence). The CDR3 region is CASSIGGAAGTFTDTQYF. The CDR3 DNA sequence: TGTGCCAGTAGTATAGGAGGGGCCGCGGGGACCTTCACAGATACGCAGTATTTT.

The gene calls are TRBV28 and TRBJ2-7; D uncertain. Trimming took 4 bases from V and 3 from J, leaving 7 bases between them. Germline loops: CDR1 MDHEN, CDR2 SYDVKM. The CDR3 length is 12 residues. The CDR3 sequence: CASSSSIYEQYF. The CDR3 DNA reads TGTGCCAGCAGTTCCTCGATCTACGAGCAGTACTTC. Combining the CDR3 with reference TRBV28 and TRBJ2-7 gives the whole variable domain DVKVTQSSRYLVKRTGEKVFLECVQDMDHENMFWYRQDPGLGLRLIYFSYDVKMKEKGDIPEGYSVSREKKERFSLILESASTNQTSMYLCASSSSIYEQYFGPGTRLTVT.

By sample share, this clone is medium-sized. This chain uses TRBV2 with TRBJ1-4, with D possibly TRBD1 on 6 matching bases. Germline CDR1 is SNHLY and CDR2 is FYNNEI. With 4 bases removed from V and 4 bases from J, the gap between germline ends came to 19 bases. CDR3 length: 17 residues. Here the CDR3 DNA reads TGTGCCAGCAGTGCCCCGGCAGGGAGGGGGATTAATGAAAAACTGTTTTTT. It codes for CASSAPAGRGINEKLFF.

The chain joins TRBV10-3 to TRBJ2-7, with D perhaps TRBD1 (6 bases). Per the germline V gene, CDR1 is ENHRY and CDR2 is SYGVKD. V was cut by 2 bases and J by 7 bases, with 15 bases left in between. The CDR3 consists of 14 residues. The CDR3 loop reads CAISEVQGSEEQYF. Written as DNA, the CDR3 is TGTGCCATCAGTGAGGTACAGGGATCGGAAGAGCAGTACTTC.

The V gene is TRBV19, the J gene TRBJ2-5, with 10 nucleotides matching TRBD2. The CDR3 loop spans 15 amino acids. Germline loops: CDR1 LNHDA, CDR2 SQIVND (reference sequence). V trimming: 6 bases; J trimming: 2 bases; junction bases outside the gene matches: 6. The CDR3 sequence is CASSGISGGQETQYF. The CDR3 region has the DNA TGTGCCAGTAGCGGGATTAGCGGGGGGCAAGAGACCCAGTACTTC.

This clone has more than one count but fewer than ten. The chain combines TRBV15 with TRBJ1-3, with D hard to call. The V end was cut by 1 base, the J end by 0 bases, with 7 bases between. Germline CDR1 is LNHNV and CDR2 is YYDKDF (reference sequence). This CDR3 contains 15 residues. The CDR3 sequence: CATSRGRNSGNTIYF. For the CDR3, the DNA is TGTGCCACCAGCAGAGGACGGAACTCTGGAAACACCATATATTTT.

The chain employs TRBV27 and TRBJ1-5, with a weak D call TRBD1 (5 bases). Germline V gives CDR1 MNHEY, CDR2 SMNVEV (reference sequence). The CDR3 spans 14 residues. Trimming removed 1 base at V and 5 bases at J, with 9 bases between. CDR3 DNA sequence: TGTGCCAGCAGTTTATGGGGCGCTGATCAGCCCCAGCATTTT. This gives the protein CASSLWGADQPQHF.

The chain employs TRBV5-1 and TRBJ2-7; no firm D call. Germline values: CDR1 SGHRS, CDR2 YFSETQ. Trimming removed 1 base from V and 0 bases from J, with 11 bases in between. The CDR3 is 15 residues long. Here the CDR3 reads CASSLFATASYEQYF. CDR3 coding DNA: TGCGCCAGCAGCTTGTTCGCTACGGCCTCCTACGAGCAGTACTTC.

The CDR3 spells CASSPLAEPSLDTQYF. The DNA of the CDR3 is TGTGCCAGCAGCCCCCTAGCGGAGCCTTCGCTTGATACGCAGTATTTT. V usage is TRBV9 and J usage is TRBJ2-3; 7 nucleotides line up with TRBD2. Germline V gene sequence: CDR1 SGDLS, CDR2 YYNGEE. The CDR3 extends over 16 amino acids. Trimming took 4 bases from V and 6 from J; bases not matched to a gene: 14.

This clone was seen only once. The chain combines TRBV2 with TRBJ1-6, with D unresolved. Germline CDR1 is SNHLY and CDR2 is FYNNEI. This CDR3 comprises 13 residues. V gave up 4 bases and J gave up 4 bases, with 5 bases separating them. CDR3 sequence: CASSGDYNSPLHF. The CDR3 bases are TGTGCCAGCAGTGGGGATTATAATTCACCCCTCCACTTT.

The chain uses TRBV19 and TRBJ1-5; 10 bases align to TRBD1. The germline V gene encodes CDR1 LNHDA and CDR2 SQIVND (reference sequence). This CDR3 contains 15 residues. V shed 5 bases, J shed 4 bases, and the junction held 5 bases outside the gene matches. The chain's CDR3 is CASSWDRGSNQPQHF. CDR3 coding DNA: TGTGCCAGTAGTTGGGACAGGGGCTCAAATCAGCCCCAGCATTTT.

The chain combines TRBV19 with TRBJ2-3, with D unresolved. Trimming removed 3 bases from V and 5 bases from J, with 3 bases in between. The germline CDR1 and CDR2 sequences are LNHDA and SQIVND (reference sequence). The CDR3 consists of 11 residues. The CDR3 bases are TGTGCCAGTAGTATCGGAGATACGCAGTATTTT. Amino acids: CASSIGDTQYF. Full variable domain (rest looked up from reference TRBV19 and TRBJ2-3): DGGITQSPKYLFRKEGQNVTLSCEQNLNHDAMYWYRQDPGQGLRLIYYSQIVNDFQKGDIAEGYSVSREKKESFPLTVTSAQKNPTAFYLCASSIGDTQYFGPGTRLTVL.

This clone was counted a few times. V usage is TRBV16 and J usage is TRBJ1-2, with 8 bases aligning to TRBD1. CDR3 size: 17 residues. Germline loops: CDR1 KGHSY, CDR2 FQNENV. The junction had 10 bases not matched to a gene; V was cut back by 4 bases and J by 0 bases. DNA of the CDR3: TGTGCCAGCAGCCGAGCTAGGGGGACAGGCACTAACTATGGCTACACCTTC. This codes for CASSRARGTGTNYGYTF.

The genes are TRBV5-8 and TRBJ2-5; 9 positions agree with TRBD1. Germline CDR1 reads SGHTS; CDR2 reads YDEGEE. The CDR3 contains 16 residues. V dropped 4 bases and J dropped 4; count of bases not matched to a gene: 11. CDR3 in DNA: TGTGCCAGCAGCAAACGGACAGGGGTTGATAGAGAGACCCAGTACTTC. Protein sequence: CASSKRTGVDRETQYF.

The V and J genes are TRBV11-2 and TRBJ1-2, with D hard to call. CDR3 size: 16 residues. Germline V CDR1 and CDR2: SGHAT, FQNNGV. With 2 bases removed from V and 8 bases from J, the gap between germline ends came to 21 bases. In DNA form, the CDR3 reads TGTGCCAGCAGCTTATACCCAAAGGACGAAACGGTCGGCTACACCTTC. Protein sequence: CASSLYPKDETVGYTF.

This chain uses TRBV9 with TRBJ2-3, with 14 bases aligning to TRBD2. Germline V gene data show CDR1 as SGDLS and CDR2 as YYNGEE. V shed 0 bases, J shed 8 bases, and the junction held 5 bases outside the gene matches. This CDR3 has 16 residues. The CDR3 DNA reads as TGTGCCAGCAGCGTAGAGACTAGCGGGGGGGCAGGTACGCAGTATTTT. Its translation is CASSVETSGGAGTQYF.

This chain links TRBV24-1 with TRBJ2-5; D may match TRBD1 or TRBD2 (5 bases each). The V gene's germline CDR1 is KGHDR and CDR2 SFDVKD. The CDR3 covers 17 residues. The ends were cut back, 0 bases at V and 5 bases at J, with 18 bases in the middle. The CDR3, as DNA: TGTGCCACCAGTGATTTGGGGGACCCACGGGGTGGGGAGACCCAGTACTTC. It codes for CATSDLGDPRGGETQYF.